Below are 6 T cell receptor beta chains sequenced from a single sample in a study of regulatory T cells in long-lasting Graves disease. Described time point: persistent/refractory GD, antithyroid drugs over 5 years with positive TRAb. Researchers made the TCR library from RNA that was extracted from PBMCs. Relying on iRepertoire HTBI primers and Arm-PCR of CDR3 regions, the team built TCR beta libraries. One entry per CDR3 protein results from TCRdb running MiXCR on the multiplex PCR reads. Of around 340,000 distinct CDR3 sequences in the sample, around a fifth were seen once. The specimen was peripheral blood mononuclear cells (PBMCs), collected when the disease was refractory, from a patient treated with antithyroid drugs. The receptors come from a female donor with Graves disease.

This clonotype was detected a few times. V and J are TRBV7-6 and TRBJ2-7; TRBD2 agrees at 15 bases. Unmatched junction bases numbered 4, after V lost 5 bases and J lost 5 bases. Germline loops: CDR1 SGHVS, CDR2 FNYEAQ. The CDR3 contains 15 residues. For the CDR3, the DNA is TGTGCCAGCAGCCCGGGACTAGCGGGAGGCAACGAGCAGTACTTC. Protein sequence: CASSPGLAGGNEQYF.

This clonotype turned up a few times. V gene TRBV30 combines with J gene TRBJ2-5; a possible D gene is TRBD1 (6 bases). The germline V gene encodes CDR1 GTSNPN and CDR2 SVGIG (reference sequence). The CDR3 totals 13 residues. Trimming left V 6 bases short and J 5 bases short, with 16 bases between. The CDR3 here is CACGRGRYETQYF. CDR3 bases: TGTGCCTGTGGCAGGGGACGATACGAGACCCAGTACTTC.

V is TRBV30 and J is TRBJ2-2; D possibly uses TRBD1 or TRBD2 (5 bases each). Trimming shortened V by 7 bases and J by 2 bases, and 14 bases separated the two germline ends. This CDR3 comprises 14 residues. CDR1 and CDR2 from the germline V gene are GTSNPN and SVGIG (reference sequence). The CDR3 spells CAFTGTSNTGELFF. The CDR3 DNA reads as TGTGCCTTTACCGGGACCTCCAACACCGGGGAGCTGTTTTTT.

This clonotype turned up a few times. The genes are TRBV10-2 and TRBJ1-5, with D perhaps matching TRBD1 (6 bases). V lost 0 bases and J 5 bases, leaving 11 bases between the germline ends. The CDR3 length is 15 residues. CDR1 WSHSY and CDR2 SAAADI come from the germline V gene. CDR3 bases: TGCGCCAGCAGTGAGTCGTCGGGGGGCCATCAGCCCCAGCATTTT. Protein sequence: CASSESSGGHQPQHF.

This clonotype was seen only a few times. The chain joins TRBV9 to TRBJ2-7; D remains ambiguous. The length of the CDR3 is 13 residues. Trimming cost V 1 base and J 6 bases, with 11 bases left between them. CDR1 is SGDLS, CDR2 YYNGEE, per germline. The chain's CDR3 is CASSVSIKAEQYF. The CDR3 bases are TGTGCCAGCAGCGTAAGTATCAAGGCCGAGCAGTACTTC.

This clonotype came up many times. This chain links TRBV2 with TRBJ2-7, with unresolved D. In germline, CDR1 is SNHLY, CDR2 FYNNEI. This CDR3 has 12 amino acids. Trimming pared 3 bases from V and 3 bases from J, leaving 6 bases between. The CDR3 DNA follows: TGTGCCAGCAGTGATTATATCTACGAGCAGTACTTC. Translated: CASSDYIYEQYF.